A selection of T cell receptor beta chains follows, all from one sample in a study of shared clonotypes between healthy human individuals. Repertoires were generated with immunoSEQ multiplex PCR, while TCRdb's copy carries only in-frame clones and drops some. Counted here are about a million clones, 70% to 80% occurring once; the ten biggest clones make up 0.89%. The sample consisted of memory CD4+ T cells from PBMCs. These receptors were obtained from a man aged 18 to 30 in good health. Some clones in this sample may be carry-over from other donors' samples. CDR3s include the opening cysteine and the closing phenylalanine or tryptophan. Fields, in order: J gene, D gene, clone size, V gene, CDR3 protein, CDR3 DNA. A D gene is named only where the DNA matches it firmly. A row's size may be missing; if present it is once, few, many or a size class.

TRBJ2-3 - - TRBV9 CASSGRGDRRTDTQYF TGTGCCAGCAGCGGCAGAGGGGACCGACGCACAGATACGCAGTATTTT
TRBJ2-7 - - TRBV15 CATSRDPRRTYEQYF TGTGCCACCAGCAGAGATCCGCGGCGGACCTACGAGCAGTACTTC
TRBJ1-4 - - TRBV7-9 CASSRGQMGIDEKLFF TGTGCCAGCAGCCGAGGACAGATGGGGATTGATGAAAAACTGTTTTTT
TRBJ2-7 - - TRBV5-4 CASSSNGAGGGEQYF TGTGCCAGCAGCTCGAACGGGGCAGGGGGGGGCGAGCAGTACTTC
TRBJ1-5 - - TRBV10-3 CATDHGPNQPQHF TGTGCCACCGATCATGGACCAAATCAGCCCCAGCATTTT
TRBJ2-3 - few TRBV18 CASSPSRRDDTQYF TGTGCCAGCTCACCATCAAGGCGGGACGATACGCAGTATTTT
TRBJ1-5 TRBD1 - TRBV4-1 CASSQVGTGSNQPQHF TGCGCCAGCAGCCAAGTCGGGACAGGTAGCAATCAGCCCCAGCATTTT
TRBJ2-3 - many TRBV7-9 CASSPRPRLRPDTQYF TGTGCCAGCAGCCCCCGGCCCCGTCTGAGGCCAGATACGCAGTATTTT
TRBJ2-2 - - TRBV4-1 CASSPTGLANTGELFF TGCGCCAGCAGCCCTACAGGGCTAGCGAACACCGGGGAGCTGTTTTTT
TRBJ1-5 - - TRBV6-6 CASSFLNGEGNQPQHF TGTGCCAGCAGTTTTCTTAACGGAGAGGGCAATCAGCCCCAGCATTTT
TRBJ1-3 TRBD1 once TRBV28 CASREGRGPGTIYF TGTGCCAGCAGAGAGGGCAGGGGGCCGGGTACCATATATTTT
TRBJ2-5 TRBD2 - TRBV5-4 CASSLGGGGQETQYF TGTGCCAGCAGCTTGGGGGGCGGGGGCCAAGAGACCCAGTACTTC
TRBJ1-5 - once TRBV15 CATSRDKGINQPQHF TGTGCCACCAGCAGAGATAAGGGGATTAATCAGCCCCAGCATTTT
TRBJ2-3 TRBD2 - TRBV2 CASSAGGRTQYF TGTGCCAGCAGTGCCGGGGGGAGAACGCAGTATTTT
TRBJ1-2 - - TRBV25-1 CASSDNYGYTF TGTGCCAGCAGTGACAACTATGGCTACACCTTC
TRBJ2-3 - - TRBV28 CASMDRKTDTQYF TGTGCCAGCATGGACAGAAAAACAGATACGCAGTATTTT
TRBJ2-3 - - TRBV5-1 CASSPDPNTDTQYF TGCGCCAGCAGCCCGGACCCCAACACAGATACGCAGTATTTT
TRBJ1-1 - once TRBV18 CASSLRFRENTEAFF TGTGCCAGCTCACTACGTTTCAGGGAGAACACTGAAGCTTTCTTT
TRBJ2-7 TRBD1 - TRBV7-2 CASSSGTGYYEQYF TGTGCCAGCAGTTCCGGGACAGGCTACTACGAGCAGTACTTC
TRBJ2-7 - - TRBV30 CAWSPGIGYEQYF TGTGCCTGGAGTCCAGGGATAGGCTACGAGCAGTACTTC
TRBJ1-5 - - TRBV27 CASSQRRYSNQPQHF TGTGCCAGCAGTCAAAGACGGTATAGCAATCAGCCCCAGCATTTT
TRBJ1-3 - few TRBV9 CASSAQASAGNTIYF TGTGCCAGCAGCGCACAGGCTTCTGCGGGAAACACCATATATTTT
TRBJ2-7 TRBD2 - TRBV6-5 CASSYSGSFRYEQYF TGTGCCAGCAGTTATAGCGGGAGTTTCAGGTACGAGCAGTACTTC
TRBJ1-5 - - TRBV28 CASSRGRSNQPQHF TGTGCCAGCAGTCGTGGACGGAGCAATCAGCCCCAGCATTTT
TRBJ1-4 TRBD1 - TRBV7-2 CASSFSHRARGVNEKLFF TGTGCCAGCAGCTTTTCCCACAGAGCCAGGGGGGTTAATGAAAAACTGTTTTTT
TRBJ1-1 - - TRBV5-6 CASSPRVVGSHTEAFF TGTGCCAGCAGCCCCAGGGTGGTCGGCAGCCACACTGAAGCTTTCTTT
TRBJ1-3 - - TRBV7-9 CTSSLGGGNTIYF TGTACCAGCAGCTTAGGTGGAGGAAACACCATATATTTT
TRBJ1-3 TRBD1 - TRBV27 CASRSGGGNTIYF TGTGCCAGCAGATCAGGGGGTGGAAACACCATATATTTT
TRBJ1-1 - few TRBV7-9 CASSLTVNTEAFF TGTGCCAGCAGCTTGACAGTGAACACTGAAGCTTTCTTT
TRBJ1-1 - - TRBV7-3 CASSLTPGAKAFF TGTGCCAGCAGCTTAACTCCAGGGGCGAAAGCTTTCTTT
TRBJ2-2 TRBD2 - TRBV7-3 CASSFSGRSGELFF TGTGCCAGCAGCTTCAGCGGGAGGAGCGGGGAGCTGTTTTTT
TRBJ1-2 - - TRBV4-2 CASSQAGEGYGYTF TGTGCCAGCAGCCAAGCCGGGGAAGGCTATGGCTACACCTTC
TRBJ2-7 - - TRBV2 CASSFGDPADEQYF TGTGCCAGCAGTTTCGGGGACCCTGCCGACGAGCAGTACTTC
TRBJ2-1 - few TRBV7-2 CASSLAILYNEQFF TGTGCCAGCAGCTTAGCGATCCTCTACAATGAGCAGTTCTTC
TRBJ1-1 - - TRBV20-1 CSASVGTEAFF TGCAGTGCTTCTGTCGGCACTGAAGCTTTCTTT
TRBJ1-4 - few TRBV28 CASRSDSEKLFF TGTGCCAGCAGGTCGGACAGCGAAAAACTGTTTTTT
TRBJ2-3 - - TRBV27 CASSTGTGATQYF TGTGCCAGCAGTACCGGGACCGGGGCTACGCAGTATTTT
TRBJ2-3 - - TRBV11-3 CASSYQQGSTDTQYF TGTGCCAGCAGCTACCAGCAAGGTAGCACAGATACGCAGTATTTT
TRBJ1-2 - - TRBV19 CASSIGQFNYGYTF TGTGCCAGTAGTATCGGACAGTTTAACTATGGCTACACCTTC
TRBJ2-7 - - TRBV14 CASSVQPPTPYEQYF TGTGCCAGCAGCGTACAACCGCCAACGCCCTACGAGCAGTACTTC
TRBJ2-1 TRBD2 - TRBV5-1 CASSWGGPLNEQFF TGCGCCAGCAGCTGGGGAGGGCCTCTCAATGAGCAGTTCTTC
TRBJ2-3 - - TRBV27 CASRPKLAYRTDTQYF TGTGCCAGCAGACCAAAACTAGCCTATCGCACAGATACGCAGTATTTT
TRBJ1-5 TRBD1 - TRBV28 CASSLFRGRRPQHF TGTGCCAGCAGTTTATTTAGGGGGCGCAGGCCCCAGCATTTT
TRBJ2-2 TRBD1 few TRBV5-1 CASSPGTETGELFF TGCGCCAGCAGCCCCGGGACAGAGACCGGGGAGCTGTTTTTT
TRBJ1-4 - - TRBV15 CATSRNRGRVNEKLFF TGTGCCACCAGCAGAAATCGGGGCAGGGTTAATGAAAAACTGTTTTTT
TRBJ2-5 TRBD2 - TRBV28 CASSSGLAGVRETQYF TGTGCCAGCAGTTCTGGACTAGCGGGAGTAAGAGAGACCCAGTACTTC
TRBJ1-3 - - TRBV5-8 CASSFSVYSGNTIYF TGTGCCAGCAGCTTTTCGGTGTACTCTGGAAACACCATATATTTT
TRBJ2-3 TRBD1 - TRBV7-3 CASSLRDRETDTQYF TGTGCCAGCAGCTTACGGGACAGGGAAACAGATACGCAGTATTTT
TRBJ1-1 - few TRBV6-1 CASSGQLNTEAFF TGTGCCAGCAGTGGACAGTTGAACACTGAAGCTTTCTTT
TRBJ2-5 - once TRBV11-2 CASSFRGQETQYF TGTGCCAGCAGCTTTCGAGGTCAAGAGACCCAGTACTTC
TRBJ2-7 - - TRBV19 CASSPNGPVYEQYF TGTGCCAGTAGTCCAAACGGGCCAGTCTACGAGCAGTACTTC
TRBJ2-1 - - TRBV7-8 CASSLAKGRNNEQFF TGTGCCAGCAGCTTAGCCAAGGGGCGGAACAATGAGCAGTTCTTC
TRBJ2-7 - - TRBV7-8 CASSLGLPGAEYEQYF TGTGCCAGCAGCTTAGGGTTGCCGGGGGCGGAGTACGAGCAGTACTTC
TRBJ2-1 - - TRBV7-2 CASSLRRGEQFF TGTGCCAGCAGCTTAAGGAGGGGTGAGCAGTTCTTC
TRBJ1-2 - - TRBV19 CASSNAGLDGGYTF TGTGCCAGTAGTAATGCAGGGCTCGACGGTGGCTACACCTTC
TRBJ1-2 - once TRBV7-9 CATISGAEGYTF TGTGCCACCATTTCGGGGGCCGAGGGCTACACCTTC
TRBJ1-5 - few TRBV10-3 CAISREGGWQPQHF TGTGCCATCAGCCGGGAGGGAGGCTGGCAGCCCCAGCATTTT
TRBJ2-2 - few TRBV11-3 CASSSGTGELFF TGTGCCAGCAGCTCGGGCACCGGGGAGCTGTTTTTT
TRBJ2-5 - - TRBV5-1 CASMDDGTPQETQYF TGCGCCAGCATGGACGACGGGACACCTCAAGAGACCCAGTACTTC